These 9 T cell receptor beta chains originate from one sample sequenced in a study of a mutant IDH1 vaccine in newly diagnosed glioma. The time point: week 47, end of study. Doses consisted of 300 ug of mutant IDH1 20-mer peptide each, paired with topical imiquimod. The table came from immunoSEQ multiplex PCR; TCRdb's copy has only in-frame clones and leaves some out. The repertoire includes 30,000 to 40,000 clones, 80% to 95% of them detected once, and 5.1% sits in the top ten. These receptors have no identified antigens. The specimen comprised PBMCs, sampled from a glioma patient whose treatment included an IDH1 peptide vaccine. Receptors were obtained from a woman aged 40 to 50 with glioma.

The chain couples TRBV13 to TRBJ2-5; D remains unclear. The CDR3 runs to 13 residues. Germline V gives CDR1 PRHDT, CDR2 FYEKMQ (reference sequence). V was trimmed by 3 bases and J by 7 bases, leaving 12 bases between them. CDR3 nucleotide sequence: TGTGCCAGCAGCTTTAACTTGGACGGGACCCAGTACTTC. Its protein product is CASSFNLDGTQYF. Full variable domain (rest looked up from reference TRBV13 and TRBJ2-5): AAGVIQSPRHLIKEKRETATLKCYPIPRHDTVYWYQQGPGQDPQFLISFYEKMQSDKGSIPDRFSAQQFSDYHSELNMSSLELGDSALYFCASSFNLDGTQYFGPGTRLLVL.

The rearrangement joins TRBV25-1 to TRBJ1-5; D is possibly TRBD1 (6 bases). V was pared by 4 bases and J by 3 bases, with 10 bases between. The CDR3 length is 14 residues. CDR1 is MGHDK and CDR2 is SYGVNS in the germline V gene. CDR3 loop: CASSATGDNQPQHF. CDR3 in DNA: TGTGCCAGCAGTGCGACAGGAGACAATCAGCCCCAGCATTTT.

V and J are TRBV2 and TRBJ1-2; 9 nucleotides agree with TRBD1. The CDR3 covers 12 residues. V dropped 8 bases and J dropped 6; count of bases not matched to a gene: 4. Germline CDR1 SNHLY, CDR2 FYNNEI. The CDR3 loop is CASCRQGDGYTF. The CDR3 DNA reads as TGTGCCAGCTGTCGACAGGGGGATGGCTACACCTTC.

V is TRBV10-1 and J is TRBJ1-1; 11 bases fit TRBD1. The CDR3 contains 20 residues. Trimming removed 1 base from V and 4 bases from J; junction bases left unmatched: 17. Germline V gives CDR1 WNHNN, CDR2 SYGVQD (reference sequence). CDR3 sequence reads: CASSELKGDRGESECTEAFF. The CDR3 DNA sequence: TGCGCCAGCAGTGAGTTAAAGGGGGACAGGGGGGAGAGTGAGTGCACTGAAGCTTTCTTT.

The rearrangement uses TRBV29-1 and TRBJ2-2, with D possibly TRBD1 on 6 matching bases. This CDR3 has 13 residues. From germline, CDR1 is SQVTM and CDR2 ANQGSEA. Deletions cut 6 bases from V and 1 base from J, with 9 bases between. This CDR3 reads CSVTGQNTGELFF. The DNA for the CDR3 is TGCAGCGTCACGGGACAGAACACCGGGGAGCTGTTTTTT.

The chain links TRBV19 to TRBJ1-4; D is unresolved. The V and J ends lost 3 bases and 0 bases respectively, with 8 bases between them. CDR1 is LNHDA, CDR2 SQIVND, per germline (reference sequence). This CDR3 spans 15 amino acids. The CDR3 DNA follows: TGTGCCAGTAGTATTCGAAGGGCAACTAATGAAAAACTGTTTTTT. It translates to CASSIRRATNEKLFF.

The DNA for the CDR3 is TGCGCCAGCAGCGTGGACAGTATTGGTGAGCAGTTCTTC. Its translation is CASSVDSIGEQFF. The chain couples TRBV5-1 to TRBJ2-1; a possible D gene is TRBD1 (6 bases). Trimming removed 4 bases at V and 9 bases at J, with 14 bases between. Germline values: CDR1 SGHRS, CDR2 YFSETQ. The CDR3 length is 13 residues.

The chain carries TRBV4-2 and TRBJ2-7; 7 bases fit TRBD2. This CDR3 contains 16 residues. With V trimmed by 0 bases and J by 0 bases, 5 bases remained unmatched. The V gene's germline CDR1 is LGHNA and CDR2 YNFKEQ. CDR3 DNA: TGTGCCAGCAGCCAAGACCCGGCTAGCGGCTCCTACGAGCAGTACTTC. This encodes CASSQDPASGSYEQYF.

The chain uses TRBV28 and TRBJ1-1, with a possible D match to TRBD1 (5 bases). Looked up from germline, CDR1 is MDHEN and CDR2 is SYDVKM. Trimming removed 7 bases at V and 1 base at J, with 19 bases between. The CDR3 has 16 amino acids. The CDR3 bases are TGTGCCAGCACCTTTTCTACAGGTTTAGGGAACACTGAAGCTTTCTTT. Its protein product is CASTFSTGLGNTEAFF.